This T cell receptor (beta chain) was captured in a study of blood T cell repertoires in COVID-19. Across the whole study: COVID-19 samples from acute and convalescent phases originated in the United States, Italy and Spain.

TCRdb keeps only in-frame clones here, not all; method: immunoSEQ multiplex PCR. The sample yields some 330,000 clones, around 86% seen once. Participant-reported clinical history was the basis for cohort assignment. In germline, CDR1 is LNHDA, CDR2 SQIVND (reference sequence). Unmatched junction bases numbered 4, after V lost 3 bases and J lost 4 bases. This CDR3 region has 15 residues. Specimen: PBMCs or T cells enriched from blood (not recorded which). The V and J genes are TRBV19 and TRBJ1-5; 9 bases fit TRBD1. This clonotype originated in a woman between 45 and 60 years old who had recovered from COVID-19. CDR3 in amino acids: CASSMGDRVNQPQHF. The CDR3 DNA reads TGTGCCAGTAGTATGGGGGACAGGGTGAATCAGCCCCAGCATTTT. The variable domain in full, with the rest retrieved from reference TRBV19 and TRBJ1-5, is DGGITQSPKYLFRKEGQNVTLSCEQNLNHDAMYWYRQDPGQGLRLIYYSQIVNDFQKGDIAEGYSVSREKKESFPLTVTSAQKNPTAFYLCASSMGDRVNQPQHFGDGTRLSIL.